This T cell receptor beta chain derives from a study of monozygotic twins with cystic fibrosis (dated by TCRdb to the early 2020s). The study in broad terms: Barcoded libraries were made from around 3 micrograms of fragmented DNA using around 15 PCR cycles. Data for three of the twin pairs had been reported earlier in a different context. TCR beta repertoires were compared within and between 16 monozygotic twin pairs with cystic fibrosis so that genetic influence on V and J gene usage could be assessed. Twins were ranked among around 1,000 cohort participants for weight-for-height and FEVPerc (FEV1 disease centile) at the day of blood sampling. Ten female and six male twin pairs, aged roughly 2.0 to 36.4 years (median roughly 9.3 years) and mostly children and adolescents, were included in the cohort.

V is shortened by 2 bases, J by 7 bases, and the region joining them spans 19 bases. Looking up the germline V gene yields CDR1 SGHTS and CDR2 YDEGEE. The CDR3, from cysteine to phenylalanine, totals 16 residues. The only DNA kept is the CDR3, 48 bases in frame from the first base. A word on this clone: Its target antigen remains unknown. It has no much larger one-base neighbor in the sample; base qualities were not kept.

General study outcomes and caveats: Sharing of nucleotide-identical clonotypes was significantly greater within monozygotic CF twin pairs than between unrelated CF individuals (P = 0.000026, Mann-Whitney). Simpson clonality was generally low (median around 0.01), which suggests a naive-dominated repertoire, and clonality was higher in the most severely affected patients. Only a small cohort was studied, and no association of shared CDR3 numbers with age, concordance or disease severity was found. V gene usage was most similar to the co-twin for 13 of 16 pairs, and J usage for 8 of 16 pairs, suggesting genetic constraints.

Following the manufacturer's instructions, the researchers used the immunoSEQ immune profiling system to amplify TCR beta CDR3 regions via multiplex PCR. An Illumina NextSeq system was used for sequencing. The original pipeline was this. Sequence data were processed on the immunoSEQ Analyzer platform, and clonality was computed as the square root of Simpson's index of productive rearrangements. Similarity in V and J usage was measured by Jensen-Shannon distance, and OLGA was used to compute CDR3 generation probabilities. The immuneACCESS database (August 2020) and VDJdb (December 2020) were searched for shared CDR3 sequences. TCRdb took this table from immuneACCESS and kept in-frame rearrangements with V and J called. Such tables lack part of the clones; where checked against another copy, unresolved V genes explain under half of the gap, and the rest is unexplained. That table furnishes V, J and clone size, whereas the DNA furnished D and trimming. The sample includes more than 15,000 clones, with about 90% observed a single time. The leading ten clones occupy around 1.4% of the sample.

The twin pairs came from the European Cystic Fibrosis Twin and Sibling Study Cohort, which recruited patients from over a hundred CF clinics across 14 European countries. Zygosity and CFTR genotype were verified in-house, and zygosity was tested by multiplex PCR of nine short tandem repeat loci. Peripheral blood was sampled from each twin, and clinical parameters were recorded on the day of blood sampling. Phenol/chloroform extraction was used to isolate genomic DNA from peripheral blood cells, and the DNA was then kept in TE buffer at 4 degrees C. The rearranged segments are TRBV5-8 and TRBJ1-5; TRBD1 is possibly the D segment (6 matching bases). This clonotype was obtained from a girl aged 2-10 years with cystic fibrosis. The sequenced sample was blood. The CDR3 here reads CASSLGTGALGQPQHF. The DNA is TGTGCCAGCAGCTTAGGGACGGGGGCCCTTGGGCAGCCCCAGCATTTT.